This paragraph covers one T cell receptor (beta chain) sequence. The data belong to a study of blood T cell repertoires in COVID-19. Repertoires were generated with immunoSEQ multiplex PCR, while TCRdb's copy carries only in-frame clones and drops some. This sample yields roughly 110,000 clones, of which 90% to 95% are seen a single time; under 1.5% belongs to the top ten. The CDR3 consists of 16 residues. CDR1 is SEHNR and CDR2 is FQNEAQ in the germline V gene (reference sequence). V was trimmed by 2 bases and J by 5 bases, leaving 18 bases between them. The chain has TRBV7-9 and TRBJ2-5, with TRBD2 as a possible D gene (5 bases). The clonotype was recovered from a woman aged 25 to 45 with acute or convalescent COVID-19. What was sequenced was peripheral blood. CDR3 coding DNA: TGTGCCAGCAGCTTACTTAGGACCGGGGTTTTGGAGACCCAGTACTTC. Encoded protein: CASSLLRTGVLETQYF.